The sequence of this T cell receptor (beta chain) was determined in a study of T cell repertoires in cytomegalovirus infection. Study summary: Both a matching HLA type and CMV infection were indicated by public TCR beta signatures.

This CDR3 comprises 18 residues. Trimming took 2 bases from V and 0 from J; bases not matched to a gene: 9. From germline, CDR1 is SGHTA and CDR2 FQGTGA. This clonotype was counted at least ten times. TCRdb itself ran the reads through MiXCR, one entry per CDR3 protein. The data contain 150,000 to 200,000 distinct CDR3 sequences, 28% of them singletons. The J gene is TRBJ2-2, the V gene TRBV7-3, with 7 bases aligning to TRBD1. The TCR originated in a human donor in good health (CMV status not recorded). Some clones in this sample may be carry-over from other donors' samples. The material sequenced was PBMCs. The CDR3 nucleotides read TGTGCCAGCAGCTTACTTGCCCCAGACAGGGCGAACACCGGGGAGCTGTTTTTT. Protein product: CASSLLAPDRANTGELFF. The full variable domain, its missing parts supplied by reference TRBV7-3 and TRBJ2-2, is GAGVSQTPSNKVTEKGKYVELRCDPISGHTALYWYRQSLGQGPEFLIYFQGTGAADDSGLPNDRFFAVRPEGSVSTLKIQRTERGDSAVYLCASSLLAPDRANTGELFFGEGSRLTVL.